The rows below give T cell receptor beta chains drawn from one sample of a study of cytomegalovirus exposure and HLA in healthy donors. Sequencing was performed with immunoSEQ multiplex PCR; in TCRdb, only in-frame clones are kept and a portion is missing. The repertoire consists of some 120,000 clones, with roughly nine tenths occurring once and the leading ten covering 1.1%. The sequencing sample was made of PBMCs. The receptors were sampled from a young woman in good health and CMV-seronegative. CDR3s include the opening cysteine and the closing phenylalanine or tryptophan. D genes are given only for firm matches. A row's size may be missing; if present it is once, few, many or a size class.

length: 19; size: -; D: TRBD1; V: TRBV28; J: TRBJ1-2; CDR3: CASSGGIRDRGANNYGYTF; DNA: TGTGCCAGCAGTGGCGGAATCCGGGACAGGGGGGCGAATAACTATGGCTACACCTTC
length: 12; size: once; D: -; V: TRBV28; J: TRBJ1-2; CDR3: CASSWFGYGYTF; DNA: TGTGCCAGCAGTTGGTTCGGCTATGGCTACACCTTC
length: 16; size: -; D: TRBD1; V: TRBV28; J: TRBJ2-7; CDR3: CASSFKMFTGGYEQYF; DNA: TGTGCCAGCAGTTTTAAGATGTTTACAGGGGGCTACGAGCAGTACTTC
length: 16; size: -; D: TRBD2; V: TRBV11-3; J: TRBJ2-1; CDR3: CASSLGPSGSVNEQFF; DNA: TGTGCCAGCAGCTTAGGCCCCAGCGGGAGTGTAAATGAGCAGTTCTTC
length: 13; size: -; D: -; V: TRBV19; J: TRBJ2-5; CDR3: CASSVTGQETQYF; DNA: TGTGCCAGTAGTGTGACAGGCCAAGAGACCCAGTACTTC
length: 11; size: few; D: -; V: TRBV30; J: TRBJ1-1; CDR3: CAWSVLAEAFF; DNA: TGTGCCTGGAGTGTATTGGCCGAAGCTTTCTTT
length: 14; size: few; D: TRBD2; V: TRBV7-9; J: TRBJ2-7; CDR3: CASSMGSGNYEQYF; DNA: TGTGCCAGCAGTATGGGGAGCGGGAACTACGAGCAGTACTTC
length: 12; size: -; D: -; V: TRBV4-1; J: TRBJ2-3; CDR3: CASSQDGDTQYF; DNA: TGCGCCAGCAGCCAAGACGGGGATACGCAGTATTTT
length: 13; size: -; D: -; V: TRBV11-2; J: TRBJ2-5; CDR3: CASSLERSETQYF; DNA: TGTGCCAGCAGCTTGGAGCGGTCGGAGACCCAGTACTTC
length: 15; size: -; D: -; V: TRBV7-8; J: TRBJ2-2; CDR3: CASSQVQEGTGELFF; DNA: TGTGCCAGCAGCCAGGTACAGGAAGGCACCGGGGAGCTGTTTTTT
length: 16; size: -; D: -; V: TRBV27; J: TRBJ1-5; CDR3: CASSPLTAYSNQPQHF; DNA: TGTGCCAGCAGTCCCTTGACAGCCTATAGCAATCAGCCCCAGCATTTT
length: 13; size: -; D: -; V: TRBV30; J: TRBJ1-5; CDR3: CASDRGANQPQHF; DNA: TGTGCCTCGGACCGGGGAGCCAATCAGCCCCAGCATTTT
length: 16; size: -; D: TRBD2; V: TRBV27; J: TRBJ2-5; CDR3: CASSSPTSGGEETQYF; DNA: TGTGCCAGCAGTTCACCAACTAGCGGTGGGGAAGAGACCCAGTACTTC
length: 11; size: -; D: TRBD1; V: TRBV30; J: TRBJ1-1; CDR3: CASAQGAVAFF; DNA: TGTGCCTCAGCACAGGGGGCGGTTGCTTTCTTT
length: 14; size: -; D: TRBD1; V: TRBV5-1; J: TRBJ2-5; CDR3: CASSLGQEQETQYF; DNA: TGCGCCAGCAGCCTGGGACAGGAACAAGAGACCCAGTACTTC
length: 13; size: -; D: TRBD1; V: TRBV29-1; J: TRBJ2-2; CDR3: CSGRQGGTGELFF; DNA: TGCAGCGGGCGACAGGGTGGGACCGGGGAGCTGTTTTTT
length: 14; size: -; D: -; V: TRBV29-1; J: TRBJ1-3; CDR3: CSVVTRFSGNTIYF; DNA: TGCAGCGTTGTCACGAGGTTCTCTGGAAACACCATATATTTT
length: 14; size: -; D: -; V: TRBV5-1; J: TRBJ2-7; CDR3: CASSLQDGAYEQYF; DNA: TGCGCCAGCAGCTTACAAGACGGAGCCTACGAGCAGTACTTC
length: 14; size: -; D: -; V: TRBV6-5; J: TRBJ2-5; CDR3: CASSYSYNQETQYF; DNA: TGTGCCAGCAGTTACTCGTACAACCAAGAGACCCAGTACTTC
length: 17; size: once; D: TRBD1; V: TRBV5-1; J: TRBJ1-1; CDR3: CASSSTGTGGLNTEAFF; DNA: TGCGCCAGCAGCTCAACCGGGACAGGGGGCTTAAACACTGAAGCTTTCTTT
length: 15; size: -; D: -; V: TRBV30; J: TRBJ1-6; CDR3: CAWSAAGSYNSPLHF; DNA: TGTGCCTGGAGTGCAGCCGGGTCCTATAATTCACCCCTCCACTTT
length: 16; size: -; D: -; V: TRBV28; J: TRBJ2-2; CDR3: CASSLVPRGTHGELFF; DNA: TGTGCCAGCAGTTTAGTCCCTCGTGGGACTCACGGGGAGCTGTTTTTT
length: 14; size: -; D: -; V: TRBV5-5; J: TRBJ2-7; CDR3: CASSYRDTFHEQYF; DNA: TGTGCCAGCAGTTACCGGGACACCTTTCACGAGCAGTACTTC
length: 21; size: -; D: TRBD2; V: TRBV27; J: TRBJ2-1; CDR3: CASQRAGAAVRLAGSYNEQFF; DNA: TGTGCCAGCCAGAGGGCAGGGGCGGCGGTGCGGCTAGCGGGGTCCTACAATGAGCAGTTCTTC
length: 13; size: -; D: -; V: TRBV6-6; J: TRBJ1-1; CDR3: CASHWGFRTEAFF; DNA: TGTGCCAGCCACTGGGGCTTCCGCACTGAAGCTTTCTTT
length: 16; size: -; D: TRBD1; V: TRBV30; J: TRBJ2-7; CDR3: CAWRGFNRDRGNEQYF; DNA: TGTGCCTGGAGAGGATTCAACCGGGACAGGGGGAACGAGCAGTACTTC
length: 15; size: -; D: TRBD2; V: TRBV6-1; J: TRBJ2-1; CDR3: CASNGLAGQYNEQFF; DNA: TGTGCCAGCAATGGACTAGCGGGCCAGTACAATGAGCAGTTCTTC
length: 13; size: once; D: TRBD2; V: TRBV30; J: TRBJ2-7; CDR3: CAESPSGSYEQYF; DNA: TGTGCCGAGAGTCCTAGCGGGAGCTACGAGCAGTACTTC
length: 13; size: -; D: -; V: TRBV2; J: TRBJ1-1; CDR3: CASRAGAVTEAFF; DNA: TGTGCCAGCAGAGCAGGGGCTGTAACTGAAGCTTTCTTT
length: 14; size: -; D: TRBD1; V: TRBV6-5; J: TRBJ2-7; CDR3: CASSKDREYYEQYF; DNA: TGTGCCAGCAGTAAGGACAGGGAGTACTACGAGCAGTACTTC
length: 14; size: -; D: -; V: TRBV5-6; J: TRBJ2-5; CDR3: CASSLVGAGETQYF; DNA: TGTGCCAGCAGCTTGGTTGGGGCGGGGGAGACCCAGTACTTC
length: 14; size: -; D: -; V: TRBV7-2; J: TRBJ1-6; CDR3: CASSTPQGLSPLHF; DNA: TGTGCCAGCAGCACCCCCCAGGGACTTTCACCCCTCCACTTT
length: 17; size: -; D: TRBD2; V: TRBV7-9; J: TRBJ2-1; CDR3: CASSPGLAGTYYNEQFF; DNA: TGTGCCAGCAGCCCGGGACTAGCGGGGACGTACTACAATGAGCAGTTCTTC
length: 15; size: -; D: -; V: TRBV7-9; J: TRBJ1-4; CDR3: CASSLTGLLGEKLFF; DNA: TGTGCCAGCAGCTTAACAGGCCTCCTGGGGGAAAAACTGTTTTTT
length: 15; size: once; D: TRBD2; V: TRBV28; J: TRBJ2-1; CDR3: CASSFSSGGYNEQFF; DNA: TGTGCCAGCAGTTTTTCCAGCGGGGGGTACAATGAGCAGTTCTTC
length: 14; size: -; D: -; V: TRBV28; J: TRBJ1-6; CDR3: CASSFARGGRALHF; DNA: TGTGCCAGCAGTTTCGCCCGGGGAGGGCGGGCCCTCCACTTT
length: 13; size: -; D: -; V: TRBV30; J: TRBJ1-1; CDR3: CAWEPVPNTEAFF; DNA: TGTGCCTGGGAACCGGTTCCGAACACTGAAGCTTTCTTT
length: 15; size: -; D: TRBD2; V: TRBV5-1; J: TRBJ2-2; CDR3: CASSPLAGGPGELFF; DNA: TGCGCCAGCAGTCCCCTAGCGGGGGGGCCCGGGGAGCTGTTTTTT
length: 13; size: few; D: TRBD2; V: TRBV6-5; J: TRBJ2-1; CDR3: CASRSGAYNEQFF; DNA: TGTGCCAGCAGGAGCGGGGCCTACAATGAGCAGTTCTTC
length: 14; size: -; D: TRBD1; V: TRBV28; J: TRBJ1-1; CDR3: CASSLNRGNTEAFF; DNA: TGTGCCAGCAGTTTAAACAGGGGAAACACTGAAGCTTTCTTT
length: 16; size: -; D: TRBD2; V: TRBV28; J: TRBJ2-1; CDR3: CASSSPMRETNGEQFF; DNA: TGTGCCAGCAGTTCCCCTATGCGGGAGACTAATGGTGAGCAGTTCTTC